What follows is one T cell receptor beta chain and its context. The antigen is unknown. The data originate from a study of cytomegalovirus exposure and HLA in healthy donors. PCR was performed using 60 Vbeta and 13 Jbeta primers. This table comes from immunoSEQ multiplex PCR, and its TCRdb copy is limited to in-frame clones, with some not included. The table records under 130,000 clones, 74% of them present only once. General study results and limits: Only CMV serostatus was available as immune exposure information.

This TCR came from a man aged 45 to 65 in good health and CMV-seropositive. Input material: PBMCs.

The DNA of the CDR3 is TGCGCCAGCAGCACACGTTTAGACAGGGTGGGGGCAGATACGCAGTATTTT. This encodes CASSTRLDRVGADTQYF. The chain recombines TRBV5-1 with TRBJ2-3; 7 bases agree with TRBD1. The CDR3 loop spans 17 amino acids. Germline-derived CDR1 and CDR2 are SGHRS and YFSETQ. V was pared by 4 bases and J by 4 bases, with 15 bases of the junction left unmatched.